The rows below give T cell receptor beta chains drawn from one sample of a study of cytomegalovirus exposure and HLA in healthy donors. The protocol was immunoSEQ multiplex PCR, while the TCRdb copy is restricted to in-frame clones and leaves out a portion. The profile shows more than 120,000 clones, about nine tenths of them singletons. What was sequenced was PBMCs. The receptors here all came from a man younger than 35 in good health and CMV-seropositive. The CDR3 runs from the conserved cysteine through the conserved F or W. Clone size is shown for a subset of rows, as once, few, many or a class of expanded clone.

v_call	j_call	clone_size	cdr3_aa
TRBV5-1	TRBJ2-7	NA	CASSLSVRALSNEQYF
TRBV7-2	TRBJ2-7	NA	CASSLVADASYEQYF
TRBV30	TRBJ2-7	NA	CAWSGGGSYEQYF
TRBV27	TRBJ1-3	NA	CASSPADRNTIYF
TRBV23-1	TRBJ2-1	NA	CASSQASGGGDEQFF
TRBV5-1	TRBJ1-5	NA	CASSLSTGPEPQHF
TRBV12-5	TRBJ2-1	few	CASGSDRGRGLNINYNEQFF
TRBV19	TRBJ1-1	NA	CASGRQGVRTEAFF
TRBV13	TRBJ2-5	NA	CASRSPDRGSETQYF
TRBV6-6	TRBJ2-7	once	CASSRNTGVKNYEQYF
TRBV6-1	TRBJ1-1	NA	CASRDRVSSTEAFF